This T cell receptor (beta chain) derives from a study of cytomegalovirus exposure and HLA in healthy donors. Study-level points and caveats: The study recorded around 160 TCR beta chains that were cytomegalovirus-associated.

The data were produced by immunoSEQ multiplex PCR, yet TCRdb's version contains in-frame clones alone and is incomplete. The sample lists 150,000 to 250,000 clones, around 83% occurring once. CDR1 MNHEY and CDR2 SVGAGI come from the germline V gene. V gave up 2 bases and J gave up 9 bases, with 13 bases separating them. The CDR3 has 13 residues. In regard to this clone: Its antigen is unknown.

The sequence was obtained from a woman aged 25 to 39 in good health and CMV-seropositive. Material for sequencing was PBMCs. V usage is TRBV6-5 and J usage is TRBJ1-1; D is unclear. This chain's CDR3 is CASSYRGGLQAFF. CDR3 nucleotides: TGTGCCAGCAGTTACAGAGGCGGCCTGCAAGCTTTCTTT.